Below, 3 T cell receptor beta chains from the same sample are listed, as sequenced in a study of blood T cell repertoires in COVID-19. Assay used: immunoSEQ multiplex PCR; TCRdb lists only in-frame clones, some missing. Of about 270,000 clones listed, more than 75% are singletons. Material for sequencing was peripheral blood. These receptors were obtained from a man aged 35 to 55 with active or convalescent COVID-19.

The gene calls are TRBV4-2 and TRBJ2-7; the match to TRBD2 covers 9 bases. This CDR3 contains 14 residues. J lost 6 bases, V lost 4 bases, and 7 bases had no gene match. CDR1 is LGHNA and CDR2 is YNFKEQ in the germline V gene. CDR3 coding DNA: TGTGCCAGCAGCCTCGGGACTAGCCGGCTCGAGCAGTACTTC. Translation: CASSLGTSRLEQYF.

The DNA for the CDR3 is TGTGCCAGCAGCCCCGGGACTAGCGGGGGGGCACGGCAGTTCTTC. Translating it yields CASSPGTSGGARQFF. The V gene is TRBV7-2, the J gene TRBJ2-1, with 16 positions matching TRBD2. CDR1 is SGHTA and CDR2 is FQGNSA in the germline V gene. Trimming took 5 bases from V and 12 from J; bases not matched to a gene: 7. The CDR3 sequence is 15 residues long.

The rearrangement links TRBV5-4 to TRBJ2-7; D remains ambiguous. The CDR3 has 13 residues. CDR1 is SGHNT and CDR2 is YYREEE in the germline V gene (reference sequence). Trimming removed 2 bases at V and 0 bases at J, with 6 bases between. The CDR3 protein is CASSFPNSYEQYF. The CDR3 DNA sequence: TGTGCCAGCAGCTTCCCTAACTCCTACGAGCAGTACTTC.